Listed below are T cell receptor beta chains from one sample, sequenced in a study of immune evolution from preneoplasia to lung adenocarcinoma. Generated by immunoSEQ multiplex PCR, the TCRdb table keeps only in-frame clones and is missing some. The sample consists of roughly 5,300 clones, over 65% of them appearing once. The source material was FFPE lung adenocarcinoma in situ tissue. The receptors were gathered from a person between 60 and 80 years old with lung adenocarcinoma. The CDR3 runs from the conserved cysteine through the conserved F or W. The D gene is left open where the match is weak. The size of a clone is reported for some rows only, either as once, few or many, or as a class for expanded clones.

v_call	d_call	clone_size	j_call	cdr3_aa	cdr3_nt
TRBV9	TRBD1	NA	TRBJ2-3	CASSGDSFTDTQYF	TGTGCCAGCAGCGGGGACAGCTTCACAGATACGCAGTATTTT
TRBV19	TRBD2	NA	TRBJ2-1	CASKGTSGGPGLNEQFF	TGTGCCAGCAAGGGGACTAGCGGGGGGCCAGGACTCAATGAGCAGTTCTTC
TRBV28	NA	NA	TRBJ1-1	CASSLSGGAFF	TGTGCCAGCAGTTTGTCTGGCGGAGCTTTCTTT
TRBV10-3	TRBD2	NA	TRBJ2-1	CAISGFLAGGLGEQFF	TGTGCCATCAGTGGATTCCTAGCGGGGGGGCTGGGTGAGCAGTTCTTC
TRBV29-1	NA	NA	TRBJ2-2	CSVAHTRTTGELFF	TGCAGCGTTGCCCATACTAGAACCACCGGGGAGCTGTTTTTT
TRBV7-9	NA	NA	TRBJ1-1	CASSWGQNTEAFF	TGTGCCAGCAGCTGGGGACAGAACACTGAAGCTTTCTTT
TRBV11-2	NA	once	TRBJ2-7	CASSFGQGGDEQYF	TGTGCCAGCAGCTTTGGTCAGGGGGGCGACGAGCAGTACTTC
TRBV5-5	NA	NA	TRBJ1-2	CASSLRQDYGYTF	TGTGCCAGCAGCTTAAGACAGGACTATGGCTACACCTTC
TRBV4-3	TRBD1	NA	TRBJ1-2	CASSQIWTGQYGYTF	TGCGCCAGCAGCCAGATATGGACAGGACAATATGGCTACACCTTC
TRBV5-1	TRBD1	few	TRBJ2-7	CASSLSTGGDYEQYF	TGCGCCAGCAGCTTGTCGACAGGGGGCGACTACGAGCAGTACTTC
TRBV10-1	NA	few	TRBJ2-3	CASSWELGSGTQYF	TGCGCCAGCAGTTGGGAACTAGGGTCAGGTACGCAGTATTTT
TRBV14	TRBD1	NA	TRBJ1-2	CASSQDRGDYGYTF	TGTGCCAGCAGCCAAGACAGGGGGGACTATGGCTACACCTTC
TRBV30	NA	few	TRBJ1-6	CAQRRGYSPLHF	TGTGCCCAGAGGCGGGGCTATTCACCCCTCCACTTT
TRBV21-1	NA	NA	TRBJ2-5	CASHLAQYF	TGTGCCAGCCACTTGGCCCAGTACTTC
TRBV5-3	TRBD1	NA	TRBJ1-3	CARSFYRSRKTGPSGNTIYF	TGTGCCAGAAGCTTTTACCGCAGCCGGAAGACAGGGCCCTCTGGAAACACCATATATTTT
TRBV27	TRBD1	NA	TRBJ1-5	CASSLGSRGPNQPQHF	TGTGCCAGCAGTTTGGGTTCCAGGGGGCCGAATCAGCCCCAGCATTTT
TRBV18	NA	NA	TRBJ2-5	CASSPRGPQETQYF	TGTGCCAGCTCACCCAGGGGTCCCCAAGAGACCCAGTACTTC
TRBV7-3	NA	NA	TRBJ2-2	CASSAQGNTGELFF	TGTGCCAGCAGCGCCCAGGGGAACACCGGGGAGCTGTTTTTT